The 18 T cell receptor beta chains below come from one sample, sequenced in a study of cytomegalovirus exposure and HLA in healthy donors. The PCR made use of 60 Vbeta and 13 Jbeta primers. The data were produced by immunoSEQ multiplex PCR, yet TCRdb's version contains in-frame clones alone and is incomplete. The sample contains tens of thousands of clones, 53% of which appear only once. Material for sequencing was PBMCs. The receptors were sampled from a woman in her 40s in good health and CMV-seropositive.

This chain joins TRBV2 and TRBJ1-4; D unresolved. Germline V gives CDR1 SNHLY, CDR2 FYNNEI. V was clipped by 4 bases and J by 7 bases, with 7 bases between them. The CDR3 is 12 amino acids. The CDR3 region has the DNA TGTGCCAGCAGTGGGGAGGGTGAAAAACTGTTTTTT. It encodes CASSGEGEKLFF. The entire variable domain, with the rest obtained from reference TRBV2 and TRBJ1-4, is as follows: EPEVTQTPSHQVTQMGQEVILRCVPISNHLYFYWYRQILGQKVEFLVSFYNNEISEKSEIFDDQFSVERPDGSNFTLKIRSTKLEDSAMYFCASSGEGEKLFFGSGTQLSVL.

The DNA for the CDR3 is TGTGCCAGCAGCCGACAGGGTAGCAACGGCTACACCTTC. As protein: CASSRQGSNGYTF. The chain links TRBV6-5 to TRBJ1-2, with 7 bases aligning to TRBD1. V shed 6 bases and J 8 bases; nucleotides not matched to a gene: 9. This CDR3 is 13 amino acids long. Germline V lookup: CDR1 MNHEY, CDR2 SVGAGI.

The chain couples TRBV7-9 to TRBJ2-1; 7 bases fit TRBD1. The germline CDR1 and CDR2 sequences are SEHNR and FQNEAQ (reference sequence). The CDR3 totals 16 residues. V lost 7 bases and J lost 0; bases outside the gene matches: 9. For the CDR3, the DNA is TGTGCCAGCAACTCAATCGACAGGGTCTCCTACAATGAGCAGTTCTTC. Translated, it gives CASNSIDRVSYNEQFF. The full variable domain, rest sourced from reference TRBV7-9 and TRBJ2-1, is DTGVSQNPRHKITKRGQNVTFRCDPISEHNRLYWYRQTLGQGPEFLTYFQNEAQLEKSRLLSDRFSAERPKGSFSTLEIQRTEQGDSAMYLCASNSIDRVSYNEQFFGPGTRLTVL.

This clone was observed a handful of times. The chain couples TRBV9 to TRBJ1-3; TRBD1 agrees at 8 bases. With V trimmed by 3 bases and J by 1 base, 12 bases remained unmatched. Per the germline V gene, CDR1 is SGDLS and CDR2 is YYNGEE. CDR3 size: 18 residues. The CDR3 DNA reads as TGTGCCAGCAGCGCGCGAACCGGGACAGGATCGTCTGGAAACACCATATATTTT. It yields the protein CASSARTGTGSSGNTIYF.

The chain uses TRBV6-6 and TRBJ2-7; 9 nucleotides align to TRBD1. Germline loops: CDR1 MNHNY, CDR2 SVGAGI (reference sequence). The V segment lost 8 bases and the J segment 2 bases; nucleotides outside the gene matches: 10. The CDR3 covers 15 residues. CDR3 protein: CASRRGQGKTYEQYF. CDR3 in DNA: TGTGCCAGCCGGAGAGGACAGGGGAAAACCTACGAGCAGTACTTC.

This chain connects TRBV5-4 to TRBJ2-1, with 13 bases matching TRBD2. The germline V gene encodes CDR1 SGHNT and CDR2 YYREEE (reference sequence). This CDR3 comprises 16 residues. Germline trimming cut 5 bases from V and 5 bases from J; bases unmatched to any gene: 7. CDR3 residues: CASSRTSGGVNNEQFF. CDR3 in DNA: TGTGCCAGCAGTCGAACTAGCGGGGGGGTGAACAATGAGCAGTTCTTC.

The count of this clone is one. The chain is built from TRBV13 and TRBJ2-5, with TRBD2 identical over 9 bases. CDR1 PRHDT and CDR2 FYEKMQ come from the germline V gene (reference sequence). This CDR3 region has 14 residues. V was clipped by 5 bases and J by 5 bases; unmatched bases: 6. CDR3 protein: CASSAGTSSETQYF. The CDR3 DNA is TGTGCCAGCAGCGCGGGGACTAGCAGTGAGACCCAGTACTTC.

The chain recombines TRBV7-8 with TRBJ2-7, with a possible D match to TRBD2 (6 bases). Between the trimmed V and J ends, which lost 5 bases and 1 base, there was a span of 15 bases. The CDR3 extends over 15 amino acids. Germline V gene sequence: CDR1 SGHVS, CDR2 FQNEAQ. The chain's CDR3 is CASSLPVRGSYEQYF. CDR3 nucleotides: TGTGCCAGCAGCCTTCCAGTGCGGGGATCCTACGAGCAGTACTTC.

This clone occurred a few times. The J gene is TRBJ2-3, the V gene TRBV6-5; 14 bases line up with TRBD2. Germline lookup yields CDR1 MNHEY and CDR2 SVGAGI. The CDR3 covers 16 residues. V gave up 0 bases and J gave up 6 bases; unmatched junction bases: 2. CDR3 in amino acids: CASSYSTSGGADTQYF. The CDR3 nucleotides read TGTGCCAGCAGTTACTCGACTAGCGGGGGGGCTGATACGCAGTATTTT.

This clone is a singleton in its sample. The gene calls are TRBV4-3 and TRBJ2-5; possibly TRBD2 for D (5 bases). Germline V gives CDR1 LGHNA, CDR2 YSLEER. V was cut by 0 bases and J by 5 bases, with 13 bases left in between. The CDR3 is 15 residues long. The CDR3 protein is CASSQDARGWETQYF. In nucleotides, the CDR3 is TGCGCCAGCAGCCAAGATGCACGGGGTTGGGAGACCCAGTACTTC.

The chain recombines TRBV5-8 with TRBJ2-7, with 8 bases lining up with TRBD1. Germline CDR1 is SGHTS and CDR2 is YDEGEE. V shed 5 bases and J 4 bases; nucleotides not matched to a gene: 5. CDR3 size: 13 residues. The CDR3 sequence: CASRPRQGYEQYF. The CDR3 region has the DNA TGTGCCAGCAGGCCCCGACAGGGGTACGAGCAGTACTTC.

Only a few counts were recorded for this clone. This sequence joins TRBV27 and TRBJ1-6; 9 bases line up with TRBD1. In germline, CDR1 is MNHEY, CDR2 SMNVEV (reference sequence). The CDR3 has 13 residues. The ends lost 8 bases at V and 6 bases at J; junction bases unmatched: 2. CDR3 bases: TGTGCCAGCGGGGGACAGGGTAATTCACCCCTCCACTTT. Protein sequence: CASGGQGNSPLHF.

V is TRBV5-6 and J is TRBJ1-6, with D perhaps TRBD1 (6 bases). From germline, CDR1 is SGHDT and CDR2 YYEEEE. The CDR3 covers 13 residues. V was clipped by 5 bases and J by 10 bases, with 13 bases between them. The CDR3, as DNA: TGTGCCAGCAGGGGGGACCAGGGGTCACCCCTCCACTTT. It translates to CASRGDQGSPLHF.

V and J are TRBV5-4 and TRBJ2-3; 9 positions agree with TRBD1. V shed 5 bases and J 3 bases; nucleotides not matched to a gene: 7. Germline loops: CDR1 SGHNT, CDR2 YYREEE (reference sequence). The CDR3 consists of 15 residues. In DNA form, the CDR3 reads TGTGCCAGCAGTACCGGGACAGGGTCTACAGATACGCAGTATTTT. It encodes CASSTGTGSTDTQYF.

This rearrangement joins TRBV5-1 to TRBJ1-2; D ambiguous. Per germline, CDR1 SGHRS and CDR2 YFSETQ. V was trimmed by 0 bases and J by 4 bases, leaving 4 bases between them. The CDR3 spans 12 residues. The CDR3 protein is CASSLDTYGYTF. CDR3 sequence (DNA): TGCGCCAGCAGCTTGGACACCTATGGCTACACCTTC.

In its sample, this clone was seen a few times. CDR3 sequence reads: CASSPTSGVYNEQFF. CDR3 DNA sequence: TGTGCCAGCAGCCCGACTAGCGGGGTTTACAATGAGCAGTTCTTC. The V gene is TRBV11-1, the J gene TRBJ2-1, with TRBD2 matching over 11 bases. V shed 5 bases, J shed 4 bases, and the junction held 4 bases outside the gene matches. Germline V gene lookup returns CDR1 SGHAT and CDR2 FQDESV (reference sequence). The CDR3 is 15 residues long.

This clone was detected only once. The chain links TRBV11-2 to TRBJ2-3, with 10 bases identical to TRBD2. This CDR3 region has 15 residues. Trimming took 5 bases from V and 2 from J; bases not matched to a gene: 4. Germline lookup yields CDR1 SGHAT and CDR2 FQNNGV. CDR3 protein: CASSLGTSVTDTQYF. CDR3 bases: TGTGCCAGCAGCCTAGGGACTAGCGTCACAGATACGCAGTATTTT.

This clone was counted a few times. The rearrangement uses TRBV5-4 and TRBJ1-1, with a possible D match to TRBD1 (6 bases). The CDR3 runs 13 residues. The V gene's germline CDR1 is SGHNT and CDR2 YYREEE (reference sequence). Between the trimmed V and J ends, which lost 4 bases and 4 bases, there was a span of 11 bases. The CDR3 loop is CASSQRQATEAFF. CDR3 nucleotides: TGTGCCAGCAGCCAGCGACAGGCCACTGAAGCTTTCTTT.